This T cell receptor beta chain was sequenced during a study of CD8+CD57+ T cells in acquired aplastic anemia. Across the study: Recorded DNA amounts for sorted CD4+ and CD8+ cells had an average of roughly 3.4 ug. Among healthy donors, CD4+ cells averaged roughly 11 million reads. Study outcomes and limitations: CD8+ Simpson's diversity in patients was not significantly different from that in controls. A set of more than 25 CD8+ CDR3 sequences was shared between patients and controls, and these sequences appeared highly expressed in patients.

This CDR3 is 17 amino acids long. Germline assignment: CDR1 SGHTA and CDR2 FQGTGA. V lost 0 bases, J lost 1 base, and 7 bases stayed unmatched. This clonotype was recorded many times. Its antigen is undetermined. Profiles of TCR beta VDJ and CDR3 were generated from a genomic DNA template. TCRdb fed the reads into MiXCR, producing one record per CDR3 protein. Of some 170,000 distinct CDR3 sequences listed, roughly 45% are singletons. The sample was sorted CD4+, CD8+, or CD8+CD57+ T cells (not recorded which) from PBMCs. The sequence was collected from a human donor in good health. V is TRBV7-3 and J is TRBJ1-1; TRBD1 aligns across 8 bases. The CDR3 sequence is CASSLTRQGPGNTEAFF. CDR3 nucleotide sequence: TGTGCCAGCAGCTTAACGCGACAGGGGCCGGGGAACACTGAAGCTTTCTTT.